One and the same sample provided the 21 T cell receptor beta chains below, sequenced in a study of CD8+CD57+ T cells in acquired aplastic anemia (dated by TCRdb to 2016 to 2018). TCRdb lists the instrument as Illumina HiSeq 2000. TCR beta VDJ combination and CDR3 sequence profiling used genomic DNA as the template. The public reads were reprocessed in TCRdb via fastp at Q25 and MiXCR, keeping in-frame beta chains. One record per CDR3 amino acid sequence lists the most common genes and DNA. The table for this sample lists 200,000 to 250,000 distinct CDR3 sequences; approximately 60% of them were counted only once. The top ten clonotypes cover roughly 61% of the sample. Flow cytometry had shown CD8+CD57+ cell expansion in the patients selected for sequencing. Material: sorted CD4+, CD8+, or CD8+CD57+ T cells (not recorded which) from PBMCs. Source of these receptors: a human donor with aplastic anemia.

This chain uses TRBV29-1 with TRBJ1-1, with D maybe TRBD1 (6 bases). The CDR3 is made up of 12 amino acids. V lost 6 bases, J lost 12 bases, and 20 bases lay in between. Per the germline V gene, CDR1 is SQVTM and CDR2 is ANQGSEA. The CDR3 nucleotides are TGCAGCGTATTGGTAGGGACACGGACAACTTTCTTT. Translation: CSVLVGTRTTFF.

This clonotype was seen only once. The chain has TRBV7-2 and TRBJ2-7; the D gene could be TRBD1 or TRBD2 (6 bases each). This CDR3 contains 14 residues. With 5 bases removed from V and 6 bases from J, the gap between germline ends came to 17 bases. CDR1 SGHTA and CDR2 FQGNSA come from the germline V gene. The CDR3 protein is CASSRDTGGFEQYF. The CDR3 region has the DNA TGTGCCAGCAGCCGGGACACCGGGGGTTTCGAGCAGTACTTC.

This clonotype was counted a single time. This chain connects TRBV12-3 or TRBV12-4 to TRBJ1-5, with 7 nucleotides matching TRBD1. CDR3 length: 15 residues. With 5 bases clipped from V and 9 bases from J, the junction kept 13 bases outside the gene matches. This chain's CDR3 is CASSVTGNPTRPQHF. CDR3 DNA: TGTGCCAGCAGTGTGACAGGGAACCCTACCCGGCCCCAGCATTTT.

The chain uses TRBV7-8 and TRBJ2-7; 14 bases fit TRBD2. V shed 5 bases and J 2 bases; nucleotides not matched to a gene: 8. This CDR3 has 17 residues. Germline CDR1 is SGHVS and CDR2 is FQNEAQ. The CDR3 DNA reads as TGTGCCAGCAGCAAGGGACTAGCGGGAGCGACTACCTACGAGCAGTACTTC. Translating gives CASSKGLAGATTYEQYF.

The chain combines TRBV10-2 with TRBJ2-7, with D unclear. Trimming stripped 3 bases from V and 3 bases from J, with 12 bases between. There are 14 residues in the CDR3. Germline V gene sequence: CDR1 WSHSY, CDR2 SAAADI. CDR3 protein: CASSDSNLGYEQYF. In nucleotides, the CDR3 is TGCGCCAGCAGTGATTCTAATCTAGGCTACGAGCAGTACTTC.

A single count supports this clonotype. CDR3 sequence: CSARDPDWTSEAFF. Here the CDR3 DNA reads TGCAGTGCTAGAGACCCGGACTGGACCTCTGAAGCTTTCTTT. The rearrangement links TRBV20-1 to TRBJ1-1; D unclear. This CDR3 is built from 14 residues. The germline V gene encodes CDR1 DFQATT and CDR2 SNEGSKA (reference sequence). Trimming removed 0 bases from V and 6 bases from J, with 14 bases in between.

This clonotype was observed a single time. The chain couples TRBV10-3 to TRBJ2-5, with 7 bases matching TRBD1. The CDR3 spans 15 residues. The germline CDR1 and CDR2 sequences are ENHRY and SYGVKD. The trim removed 10 bases at V and 5 bases at J, leaving 16 bases unmatched. The CDR3 here is CASRQGPGGGETQYF. The CDR3 DNA reads as TGTGCCAGCAGGCAGGGACCAGGGGGTGGCGAGACCCAGTACTTC.

The J gene is TRBJ2-7, the V gene TRBV20-1; D gene unclear. CDR1 DFQATT and CDR2 SNEGSKA come from the germline V gene (reference sequence). Trimming cost V 6 bases and J 3 bases, with 18 bases left between them. This CDR3 is 14 amino acids long. CDR3 in DNA: TGCAGTGCCCCGTTCGCAGCTCGCGGCTACGAGCAGTACTTC. Its protein is CSAPFAARGYEQYF.

The CDR3 bases are TGTGCCAGCACCCGGACAGGTGACTACACCGGGGAGCTGTTTTTT. Encoded protein: CASTRTGDYTGELFF. The chain links TRBV2 to TRBJ2-2; the match to TRBD1 covers 7 bases. The trim removed 7 bases at V and 3 bases at J, leaving 8 bases unmatched. Germline V gene data show CDR1 as SNHLY and CDR2 as FYNNEI. This CDR3 comprises 15 residues.

This clonotype appeared many times. The CDR3 DNA sequence: TGTGCTAGTGGTTTGTCGGCAGGGACTGTCACCGAGACCCAGTACTTC. Its protein is CASGLSAGTVTETQYF. The V call is TRBV12-5, the J call TRBJ2-5, with D possibly matching TRBD2 (6 bases). The germline V and J ends were trimmed by 2 bases and 5 bases, with 18 bases remaining between them. This CDR3 contains 16 residues. Germline V gene lookup returns CDR1 LGHNT and CDR2 FRNRAP.

The rearrangement joins TRBV15 to TRBJ2-7, with 10 bases fitting TRBD2. The CDR3 loop spans 15 amino acids. V gave up 4 bases and J gave up 1 base; unmatched junction bases: 4. Germline-derived CDR1 and CDR2 are LNHNV and YYDKDF (reference sequence). The chain's CDR3 is CATSTRTSGSYEQYF. CDR3 DNA sequence: TGTGCCACCAGCACCCGGACTAGCGGTTCCTACGAGCAGTACTTC.

V usage is TRBV25-1 and J usage is TRBJ2-1, with D unclear. V dropped 6 bases and J dropped 0 bases, with 12 bases sitting between them. Germline V lookup: CDR1 MGHDK, CDR2 SYGVNS. This CDR3 has 15 residues. The CDR3 loop reads CASSGRQSSYNEQFF. CDR3 DNA sequence: TGTGCCAGCAGCGGGCGGCAGAGCTCCTACAATGAGCAGTTCTTC.

This chain links TRBV5-4 with TRBJ1-1, with 7 bases that match TRBD1. This CDR3 spans 12 amino acids. Germline CDR1 and CDR2: SGHNT and YYREEE (reference sequence). The V and J ends lost 9 bases and 4 bases, in that order; junction bases with no gene match: 6. The CDR3, as DNA: TGTGCCATGCAGGGGGTCGCCACTGAAGCTTTCTTT. The encoded protein is CAMQGVATEAFF.

This CDR3 is CASSLVNGVQETQYF. CDR3 DNA sequence: TGTGCCAGCAGCTTAGTGAATGGAGTCCAAGAGACCCAGTACTTC. This chain links TRBV7-2 with TRBJ2-5; D gene uncertain. CDR1 is SGHTA and CDR2 is FQGNSA in the germline V gene. The CDR3 has 15 amino acids. V shed 1 base and J shed 1 base, with 10 bases lying between them.

This chain links TRBV7-9 with TRBJ2-7; no definite D call. The CDR3 has 11 residues. Deletions cut 3 bases from V and 4 bases from J, with 4 bases between. Germline assignment: CDR1 SEHNR and CDR2 FQNEAQ (reference sequence). CDR3 nucleotides: TGTGCCAGCAGCTTTATGTACGAGCAGTACTTC. Translation: CASSFMYEQYF.

The chain couples TRBV20-1 to TRBJ2-7; 10 positions match TRBD2. J gave up 5 bases and V 6 bases, and 10 bases lay outside the gene matches. Germline loops: CDR1 DFQATT, CDR2 SNEGSKA (reference sequence). The CDR3 has 14 residues. For the CDR3, the DNA is TGCAGTGCCGAACTCTCTAGCGGGAGCGACGAGCAGTACTTC. It yields the protein CSAELSSGSDEQYF.

This CDR3 reads CATSRAGLAITDTQYF. CDR3 sequence (DNA): TGTGCCACCAGCAGAGCTGGACTAGCGATCACAGATACGCAGTATTTT. The rearrangement uses TRBV15 and TRBJ2-3; 9 nucleotides align to TRBD2. Germline values: CDR1 LNHNV, CDR2 YYDKDF (reference sequence). Trimming cost V 1 base and J 2 bases; bases outside gene matches: 4. The CDR3 has 16 amino acids.

V gene TRBV19 combines with J gene TRBJ1-2; perhaps TRBD1 as D (5 bases). The V end was cut by 3 bases, the J end by 6 bases, with 20 bases between. Per the germline V gene, CDR1 is LNHDA and CDR2 is SQIVND (reference sequence). The CDR3 is 16 amino acids. CDR3: CASSMFIGTAGDGYTF. The CDR3 DNA is TGTGCCAGTAGTATGTTCATCGGGACGGCGGGGGATGGCTACACCTTC.

The rearrangement uses TRBV6-6 and TRBJ2-7; TRBD1 matches at 9 bases. V lost 5 bases and J lost 2; bases outside the gene matches: 7. The CDR3 extends over 15 amino acids. Looked up from germline, CDR1 is MNHNY and CDR2 is SVGAGI (reference sequence). CDR3 in DNA: TGTGCCAGCAGTCCAGGGACAGGGTTTACCTACGAGCAGTACTTC. Translation: CASSPGTGFTYEQYF.

This sequence joins TRBV6-4 and TRBJ2-7; 7 bases map to TRBD1. There are 15 residues in the CDR3. The V gene's germline CDR1 is MRHNA and CDR2 SNTAGT. J was trimmed by 7 bases and V by 2 bases; bases with no gene match: 11. The CDR3 DNA follows: TGTGCCAGCAGTGACCCTTCCGACAGGGTAAGAGAGCAGTACTTC. Protein sequence: CASSDPSDRVREQYF.

This clonotype was counted a few times. The V call is TRBV30, the J call TRBJ1-5; a possible D gene is TRBD1 (5 bases). The ends were cut back, 1 base at V and 6 bases at J, with 10 bases in the middle. Germline CDR1 GTSNPN, CDR2 SVGIG (reference sequence). The CDR3 extends over 13 amino acids. The CDR3 coding sequence is TGTGCCTGGAGTGGGGGGTCGGGTCAGCCCCAGCATTTT. Translating gives CAWSGGSGQPQHF.